This entry lists 6 T cell receptor beta chains sequenced from one sample in a study of blood T cell repertoires in COVID-19. Clones were read by immunoSEQ multiplex PCR, and TCRdb kept only the in-frame ones, dropping some. The table has about 65,000 clones, 75% to 85% seen once; the top ten hold about 16%. The sequencing input was peripheral blood. The receptors were sampled from a man older than 75 with acute or convalescent COVID-19.

The chain joins TRBV6-5 to TRBJ1-1; TRBD1 matches at 7 bases. In germline, CDR1 is MNHEY, CDR2 SVGAGI. After removal of 3 bases from V and 6 bases from J, the junction contained 10 bases not matched to a gene. There are 15 residues in the CDR3. The CDR3 region has the DNA TGTGCCAGCAGTTATCCCGACAGGGCAAGAGCTGAAGCTTTCTTT. Translated, it gives CASSYPDRARAEAFF.

In its sample, this clone was seen a few times. V gene TRBV7-2 combines with J gene TRBJ2-7; no clear D. Between the trimmed V and J ends, which lost 1 base and 3 bases, there was a span of 13 bases. Looked up from germline, CDR1 is SGHTA and CDR2 is FQGNSA. CDR3 length: 15 amino acids. CDR3 in amino acids: CASSLDWQVFYEQYF. In DNA, the CDR3 is TGTGCCAGCAGCTTAGATTGGCAGGTGTTCTACGAGCAGTACTTC.

V and J are TRBV7-9 and TRBJ2-5; no clear D gene. Germline CDR1 SEHNR, CDR2 FQNEAQ (reference sequence). The CDR3 is 11 residues long. V was cut by 6 bases and J by 3 bases, with 5 bases left in between. The CDR3 sequence is CASRLKETQYF. For the CDR3, the DNA is TGTGCCAGCAGACTAAAAGAGACCCAGTACTTC. The full variable domain, with the rest looked up from reference TRBV7-9 and TRBJ2-5, is DTGVSQNPRHKITKRGQNVTFRCDPISEHNRLYWYRQTLGQGPEFLTYFQNEAQLEKSRLLSDRFSAERPKGSFSTLEIQRTEQGDSAMYLCASRLKETQYFGPGTRLLVL.

This rearrangement joins TRBV3-1 (or the pseudogene TRBV3-2) to TRBJ2-2; 12 nucleotides match TRBD2. This CDR3 has 18 amino acids. The junction had 11 bases not matched to a gene; V was cut back by 4 bases and J by 5 bases. Germline CDR1 reads LGHDT; CDR2 reads YNNKEL (reference sequence). This CDR3 is CASSPPASGGARTGELFF. CDR3 nucleotides: TGTGCCAGCAGCCCCCCAGCTAGCGGGGGGGCCCGGACCGGGGAGCTGTTTTTT.

The chain is built from TRBV11-3 and TRBJ1-6; D is possibly TRBD1 (5 bases). Looked up from germline, CDR1 is SGHNT and CDR2 is YENEEA. Trimming took off 5 bases at V and 6 bases at J, with 11 bases between the two ends. CDR3 length equals 14 residues. CDR3 coding DNA: TGTGCCAGCAGCCCGGCAAGGGGTAATTCACCCCTCCACTTT. Translating gives CASSPARGNSPLHF.

The V call is TRBV18, the J call TRBJ1-1; D is uncertain. The CDR3 has 15 amino acids. Germline values: CDR1 KGHSH, CDR2 LQKENI. The ends were cut back, 3 bases at V and 7 bases at J, with 18 bases in the middle. As DNA, the CDR3 is TGTGCCAGCTCACCTGACATTGGAGGTGGTCGTGAAGCTTTCTTT. Protein: CASSPDIGGGREAFF.